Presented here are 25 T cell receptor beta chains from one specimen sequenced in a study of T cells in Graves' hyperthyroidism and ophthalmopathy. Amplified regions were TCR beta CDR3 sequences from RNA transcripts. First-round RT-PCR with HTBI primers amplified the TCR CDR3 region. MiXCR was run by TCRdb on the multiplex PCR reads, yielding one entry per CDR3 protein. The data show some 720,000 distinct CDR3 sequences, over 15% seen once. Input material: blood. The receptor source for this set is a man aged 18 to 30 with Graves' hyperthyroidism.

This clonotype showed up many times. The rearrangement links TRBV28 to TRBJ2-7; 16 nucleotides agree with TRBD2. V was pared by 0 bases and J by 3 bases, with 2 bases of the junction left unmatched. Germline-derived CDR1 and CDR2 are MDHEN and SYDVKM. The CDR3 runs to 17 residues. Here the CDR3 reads CASSLWGLAGGVYEQYF. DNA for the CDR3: TGTGCCAGCAGTTTATGGGGACTAGCGGGAGGGGTCTACGAGCAGTACTTC.

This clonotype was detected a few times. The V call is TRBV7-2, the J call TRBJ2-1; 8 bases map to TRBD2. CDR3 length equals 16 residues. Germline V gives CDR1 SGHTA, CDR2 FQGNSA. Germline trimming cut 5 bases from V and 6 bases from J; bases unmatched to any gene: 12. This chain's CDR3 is CASSHTGGNFGNEQFF. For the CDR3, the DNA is TGTGCCAGCAGCCACACGGGGGGGAATTTCGGCAATGAGCAGTTCTTC.

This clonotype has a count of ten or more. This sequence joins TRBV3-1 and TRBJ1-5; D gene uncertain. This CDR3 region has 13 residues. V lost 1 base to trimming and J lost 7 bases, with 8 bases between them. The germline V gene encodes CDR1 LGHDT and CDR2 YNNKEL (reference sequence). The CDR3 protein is CASSQGAGQPQHF. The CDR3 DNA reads TGTGCCAGCAGCCAAGGGGCTGGACAGCCCCAGCATTTT.

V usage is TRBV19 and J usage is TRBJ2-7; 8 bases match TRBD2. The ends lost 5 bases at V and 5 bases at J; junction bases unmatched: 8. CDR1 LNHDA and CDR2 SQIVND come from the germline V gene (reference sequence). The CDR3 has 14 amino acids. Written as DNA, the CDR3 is TGTGCCAGTAGTTTAGCCCGGGAGGGTCACGAGCAGTACTTC. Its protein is CASSLAREGHEQYF.

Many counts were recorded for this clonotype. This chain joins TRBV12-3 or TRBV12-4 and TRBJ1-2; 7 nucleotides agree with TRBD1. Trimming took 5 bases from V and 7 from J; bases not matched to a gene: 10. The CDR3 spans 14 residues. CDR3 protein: CASSVGQRGSGYTF. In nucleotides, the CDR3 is TGTGCCAGCAGTGTGGGACAGCGGGGAAGTGGCTACACCTTC.

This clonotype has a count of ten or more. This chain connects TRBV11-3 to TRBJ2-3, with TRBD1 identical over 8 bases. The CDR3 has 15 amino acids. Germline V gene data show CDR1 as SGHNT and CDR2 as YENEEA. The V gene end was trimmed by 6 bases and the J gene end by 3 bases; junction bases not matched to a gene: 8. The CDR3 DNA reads TGTGCCAGCAGTGGACAGGGAGAGGGGACAGATACGCAGTATTTT. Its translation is CASSGQGEGTDTQYF.

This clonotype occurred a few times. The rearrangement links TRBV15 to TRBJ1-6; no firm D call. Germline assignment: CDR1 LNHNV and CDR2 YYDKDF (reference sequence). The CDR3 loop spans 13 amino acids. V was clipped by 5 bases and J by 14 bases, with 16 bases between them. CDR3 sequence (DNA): TGTGCCACCAGCTATGACCTAGATTCGGCCCTCCACTTT. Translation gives CATSYDLDSALHF.

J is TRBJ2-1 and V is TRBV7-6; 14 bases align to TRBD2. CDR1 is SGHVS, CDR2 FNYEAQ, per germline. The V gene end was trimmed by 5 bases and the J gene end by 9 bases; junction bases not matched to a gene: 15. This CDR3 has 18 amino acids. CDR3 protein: CASSRETPGLAGVGEQFF. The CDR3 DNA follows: TGTGCCAGCAGCAGAGAGACGCCGGGACTAGCGGGAGTTGGTGAGCAGTTCTTC.

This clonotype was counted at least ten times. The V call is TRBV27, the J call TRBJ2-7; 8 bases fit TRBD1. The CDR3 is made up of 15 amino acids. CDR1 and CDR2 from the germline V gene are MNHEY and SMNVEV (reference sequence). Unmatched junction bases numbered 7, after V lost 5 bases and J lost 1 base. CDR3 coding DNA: TGTGCCAGCAGTATAAAAACAGGGGGATCCTACGAGCAGTACTTC. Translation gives CASSIKTGGSYEQYF.

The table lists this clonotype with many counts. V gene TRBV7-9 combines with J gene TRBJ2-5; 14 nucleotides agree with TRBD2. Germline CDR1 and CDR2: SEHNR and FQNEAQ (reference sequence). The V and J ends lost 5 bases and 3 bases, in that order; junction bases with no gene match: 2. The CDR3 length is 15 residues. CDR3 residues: CASSPGLAGEETQYF. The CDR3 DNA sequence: TGTGCCAGCAGCCCGGGACTAGCGGGAGAAGAGACCCAGTACTTC.

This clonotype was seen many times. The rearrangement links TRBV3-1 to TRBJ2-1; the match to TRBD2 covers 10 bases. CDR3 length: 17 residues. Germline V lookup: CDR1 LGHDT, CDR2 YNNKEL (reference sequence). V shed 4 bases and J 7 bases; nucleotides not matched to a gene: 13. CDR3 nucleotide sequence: TGTGCCAGCAGCCCCCGGAGGCTAGCGGGAGTCCGAAATGAGCAGTTCTTC. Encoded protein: CASSPRRLAGVRNEQFF.

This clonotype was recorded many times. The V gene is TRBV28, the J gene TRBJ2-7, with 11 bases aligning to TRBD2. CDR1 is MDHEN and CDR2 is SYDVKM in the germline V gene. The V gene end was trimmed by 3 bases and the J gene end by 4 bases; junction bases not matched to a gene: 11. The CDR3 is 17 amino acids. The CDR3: CASSFPAGTSGYYEQYF. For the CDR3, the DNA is TGTGCCAGCAGTTTCCCTGCGGGGACTAGCGGTTATTACGAGCAGTACTTC.

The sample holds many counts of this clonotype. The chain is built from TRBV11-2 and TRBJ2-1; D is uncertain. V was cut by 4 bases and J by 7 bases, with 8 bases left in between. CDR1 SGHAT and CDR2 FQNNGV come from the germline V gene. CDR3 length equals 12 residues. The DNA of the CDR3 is TGTGCCAGCAGCTATGGCCCGAATGAGCAGTTCTTC. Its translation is CASSYGPNEQFF.

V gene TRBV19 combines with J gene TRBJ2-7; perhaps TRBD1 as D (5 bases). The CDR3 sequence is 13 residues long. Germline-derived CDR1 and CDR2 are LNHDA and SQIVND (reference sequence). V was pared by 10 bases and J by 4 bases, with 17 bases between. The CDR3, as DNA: TGTGCCACCAGGGAACCCGGGCGGTACGAGCAGTACTTC. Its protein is CATREPGRYEQYF.

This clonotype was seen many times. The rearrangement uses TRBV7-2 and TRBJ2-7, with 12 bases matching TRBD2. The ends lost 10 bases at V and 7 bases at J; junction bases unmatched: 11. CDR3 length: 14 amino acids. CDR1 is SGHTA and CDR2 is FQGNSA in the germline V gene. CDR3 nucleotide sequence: TGTGCCACTGCGGTGGCTAGCGGGAGGGGAGAGCAGTACTTC. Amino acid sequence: CATAVASGRGEQYF.

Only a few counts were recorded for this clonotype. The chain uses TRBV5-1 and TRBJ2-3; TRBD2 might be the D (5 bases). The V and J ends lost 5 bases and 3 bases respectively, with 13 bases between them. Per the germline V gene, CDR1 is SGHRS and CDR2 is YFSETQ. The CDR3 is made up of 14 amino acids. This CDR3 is CASSECRGTDTQYF. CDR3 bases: TGCGCCAGCAGTGAATGTCGGGGTACAGATACGCAGTATTTT.

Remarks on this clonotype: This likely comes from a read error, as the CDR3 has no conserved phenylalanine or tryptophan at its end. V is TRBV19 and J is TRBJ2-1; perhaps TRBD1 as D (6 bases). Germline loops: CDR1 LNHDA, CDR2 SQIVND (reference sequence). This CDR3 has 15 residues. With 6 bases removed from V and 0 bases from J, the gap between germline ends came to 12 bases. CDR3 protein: CASRKTGSSYNEQFL. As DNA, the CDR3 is TGTGCCAGTAGGAAAACAGGGAGCTCCTACAATGAGCAGTTCCTC.

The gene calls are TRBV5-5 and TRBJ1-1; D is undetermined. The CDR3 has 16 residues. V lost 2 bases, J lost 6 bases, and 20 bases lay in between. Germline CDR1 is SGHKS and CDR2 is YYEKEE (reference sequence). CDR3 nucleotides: TGTGCCAGCAGCTTACAGAGACGGCGAATGGTGGCTGAAGCTTTCTTT. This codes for CASSLQRRRMVAEAFF.

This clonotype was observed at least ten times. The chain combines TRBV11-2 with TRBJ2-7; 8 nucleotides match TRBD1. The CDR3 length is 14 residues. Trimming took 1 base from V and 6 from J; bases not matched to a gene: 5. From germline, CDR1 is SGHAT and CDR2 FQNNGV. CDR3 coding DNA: TGTGCCAGCAGCTTAGGCGGACAGGGCCGCGAGCAGTACTTC. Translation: CASSLGGQGREQYF. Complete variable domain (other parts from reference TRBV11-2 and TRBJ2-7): EAGVAQSPRYKIIEKRQSVAFWCNPISGHATLYWYQQILGQGPKLLIQFQNNGVVDDSQLPKDRFSAERLKGVDSTLKIQPAKLEDSAVYLCASSLGGQGREQYFGPGTRLTVT.

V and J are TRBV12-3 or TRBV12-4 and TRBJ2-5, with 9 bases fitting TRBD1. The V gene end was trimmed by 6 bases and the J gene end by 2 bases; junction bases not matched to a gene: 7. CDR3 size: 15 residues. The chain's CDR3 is CASSWDRDGQETQYF. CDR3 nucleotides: TGTGCCAGCAGCTGGGACAGGGATGGGCAAGAGACCCAGTACTTC.

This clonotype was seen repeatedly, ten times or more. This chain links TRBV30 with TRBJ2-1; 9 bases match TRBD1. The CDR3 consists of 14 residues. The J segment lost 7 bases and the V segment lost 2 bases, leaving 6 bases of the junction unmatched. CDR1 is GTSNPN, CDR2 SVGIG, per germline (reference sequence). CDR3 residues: CAWSSGTGRNEQFF. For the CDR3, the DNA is TGTGCCTGGAGTAGTGGGACAGGGAGGAATGAGCAGTTCTTC.

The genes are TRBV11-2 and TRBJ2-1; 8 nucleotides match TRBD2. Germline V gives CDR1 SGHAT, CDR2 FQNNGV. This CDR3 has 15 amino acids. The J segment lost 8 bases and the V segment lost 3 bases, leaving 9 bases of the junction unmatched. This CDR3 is CASSLPTSDLHEQFF. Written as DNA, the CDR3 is TGTGCCAGCAGCTTGCCGACTAGCGATTTGCATGAGCAGTTCTTC.

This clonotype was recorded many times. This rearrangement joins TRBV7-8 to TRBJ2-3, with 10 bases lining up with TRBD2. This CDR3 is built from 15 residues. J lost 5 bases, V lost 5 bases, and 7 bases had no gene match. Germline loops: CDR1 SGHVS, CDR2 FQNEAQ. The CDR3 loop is CASSETSGHGDTQYF. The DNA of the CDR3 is TGTGCCAGCAGCGAGACTAGCGGGCATGGAGATACGCAGTATTTT.

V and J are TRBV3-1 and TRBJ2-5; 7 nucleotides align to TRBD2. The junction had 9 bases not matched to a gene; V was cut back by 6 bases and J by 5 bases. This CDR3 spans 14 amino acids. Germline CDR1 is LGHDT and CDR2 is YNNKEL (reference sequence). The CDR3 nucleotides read TGTGCCAGCAGTCTCGGGACTATCTGGGAGACCCAGTACTTC. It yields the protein CASSLGTIWETQYF.

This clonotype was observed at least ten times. The CDR3 nucleotides are TGTGCCAGCAGCTTAGATGGGAAAGCTTTCTTT. Protein sequence: CASSLDGKAFF. The chain uses TRBV7-8 and TRBJ1-1; D is unclear. Trimming stripped 1 base from V and 9 bases from J, with 6 bases between. This CDR3 is built from 11 residues. Germline V lookup: CDR1 SGHVS, CDR2 FQNEAQ.